These 22 T cell receptor beta chains originate from one sample sequenced in a study of cytomegalovirus exposure and HLA in healthy donors. PCR employed 60 Vbeta and 13 Jbeta primers. Data came from immunoSEQ multiplex PCR; TCRdb stores just in-frame clones and leaves some out. The sample has 100,000 to 150,000 clones, around 73% seen once; the top ten hold roughly 1.5%. The sample was PBMCs. The receptors were sampled from a female donor in good health and CMV-seronegative.

This clone was seen once. The chain couples TRBV7-3 to TRBJ2-3, with a possible D match to TRBD2 (5 bases). The V end lost 4 bases, the J end lost 4 bases, and 12 bases lay between the germline ends. Germline V gene sequence: CDR1 SGHTA, CDR2 FQGTGA. The CDR3 extends over 14 amino acids. In DNA, the CDR3 is TGTGCCAGCAGCTACGGACTTTCACCAGATACGCAGTATTTT. Its protein is CASSYGLSPDTQYF.

V usage is TRBV6-5 and J usage is TRBJ1-6; possible D gene TRBD1, 5 bases. The CDR3 has 14 residues. CDR1 and CDR2 from the germline V gene are MNHEY and SVGAGI. Trimming shortened V by 4 bases and J by 7 bases, and 11 bases separated the two germline ends. CDR3 DNA sequence: TGTGCCAGCAGTTCCGACAGACAGAATTCACCCCTCCACTTT. It is translated as CASSSDRQNSPLHF.

With respect to this clone: Other nucleotide sequences in the sample specify the same CDR3. The gene calls are TRBV2 and TRBJ2-3; a possible D gene is TRBD2 (6 bases). The germline V and J ends were trimmed by 3 bases and 1 base, with 11 bases remaining between them. The CDR3 sequence is 15 residues long. Germline V gives CDR1 SNHLY, CDR2 FYNNEI. The CDR3 nucleotides are TGTGCCAGCAGTGAGAGGACGGGAGGCACAGATACGCAGTATTTT. Translated: CASSERTGGTDTQYF.

Remarks on this clone: The same CDR3 is also encoded by other DNA sequences in this sample. The V gene is TRBV27, the J gene TRBJ2-7, with D possibly TRBD1 on 6 matching bases. V dropped 5 bases and J dropped 2 bases, with 13 bases sitting between them. Per the germline V gene, CDR1 is MNHEY and CDR2 is SMNVEV (reference sequence). The length of the CDR3 is 14 residues. CDR3 sequence reads: CASSAGEPPYEQYF. The CDR3, as DNA: TGTGCCAGCAGTGCAGGGGAGCCCCCCTACGAGCAGTACTTC.

V usage is TRBV11-3 and J usage is TRBJ1-1, with 8 bases lining up with TRBD1. Germline V gene data show CDR1 as SGHNT and CDR2 as YENEEA. This CDR3 spans 13 amino acids. V lost 4 bases and J lost 3; bases outside the gene matches: 1. CDR3 amino acids: CASSSQGDTEAFF. As DNA, the CDR3 is TGTGCCAGCAGCTCACAGGGGGACACTGAAGCTTTCTTT.

This clone was counted only a few times. The chain has TRBV30 and TRBJ1-5; TRBD1 matches at 7 bases. The V segment lost 2 bases and the J segment 5 bases; nucleotides outside the gene matches: 6. Germline V lookup: CDR1 GTSNPN, CDR2 SVGIG (reference sequence). This CDR3 is 14 amino acids long. CDR3 in DNA: TGTGCCTGGAGTAGGGGGCAGGGGTATCAGCCCCAGCATTTT. It yields the protein CAWSRGQGYQPQHF. Drawing the rest from reference TRBV30 and TRBJ1-5, the complete variable domain is SQTIHQWPATLVQPVGSPLSLECTVEGTSNPNLYWYRQAAGRGLQLLFYSVGIGQISSEVPQNLSASRPQDRQFILSSKKLLLSDSGFYLCAWSRGQGYQPQHFGDGTRLSIL.

The sample holds a few counts of this clone. V and J are TRBV27 and TRBJ2-4, with a tentative D call TRBD2 (8 bases). The CDR3 contains 15 residues. Trimming cost V 2 bases and J 6 bases, with 14 bases left between them. CDR1 and CDR2 from the germline V gene are MNHEY and SMNVEV (reference sequence). CDR3 coding DNA: TGTGCCAGCAGTTTAAACAGGGGACTAGGAAACATTCAGTACTTC. Translating it yields CASSLNRGLGNIQYF.

The rearrangement uses TRBV7-2 and TRBJ2-1, with 8 bases lining up with TRBD2. Trimming cost V 2 bases and J 7 bases; bases outside gene matches: 7. This CDR3 has 15 residues. Per germline, CDR1 SGHTA and CDR2 FQGNSA. The CDR3 nucleotides are TGTGCCAGCAGCTTAAGTTCTAGCGGGCTAAATGAGCAGTTCTTC. Residues: CASSLSSSGLNEQFF.

The chain joins TRBV7-9 to TRBJ2-3; D is possibly TRBD1 (6 bases). The CDR3 is 15 amino acids. V gave up 1 base and J gave up 2 bases, with 10 bases separating them. Per the germline V gene, CDR1 is SEHNR and CDR2 is FQNEAQ (reference sequence). CDR3 in DNA: TGTGCCAGCAGCTTAGTGACAGGAGTCACAGATACGCAGTATTTT. Protein sequence: CASSLVTGVTDTQYF.

In regard to this clone: The sample carries other DNA sequences with the same CDR3. The chain links TRBV9 to TRBJ2-1; the D gene is possibly TRBD2 (6 bases). Germline loops: CDR1 SGDLS, CDR2 YYNGEE. The V gene lost 2 bases and the J gene lost 0 bases, with 12 bases spanning the gap. CDR3 length: 16 amino acids. The CDR3 region is CASSVSGRSSYNEQFF. The CDR3 nucleotides are TGTGCCAGCAGCGTTAGTGGGAGGAGCTCCTACAATGAGCAGTTCTTC.

The chain combines TRBV9 with TRBJ2-1, with 7 positions matching TRBD2. Germline trimming cut 0 bases from V and 6 bases from J; bases unmatched to any gene: 9. The CDR3 has 16 residues. Germline V gives CDR1 SGDLS, CDR2 YYNGEE. CDR3 protein: CASSVGLAGAGNEQFF. In nucleotides, the CDR3 is TGTGCCAGCAGCGTAGGGTTGGCGGGAGCGGGCAATGAGCAGTTCTTC.

The chain carries TRBV15 and TRBJ1-4; D remains ambiguous. Germline CDR1 is LNHNV and CDR2 is YYDKDF (reference sequence). Trimming removed 7 bases from V and 2 bases from J, with 8 bases in between. CDR3 length: 13 residues. The CDR3 DNA sequence: TGTGCCACCAAGCAGGATACTAATGAAAAACTGTTTTTT. Translation gives CATKQDTNEKLFF.

This chain joins TRBV19 and TRBJ2-4; D remains ambiguous. V shed 8 bases and J shed 1 base, with 12 bases lying between them. The V gene's germline CDR1 is LNHDA and CDR2 SQIVND (reference sequence). The CDR3 runs 14 residues. The CDR3 is CASLTAEAKNIQYF. The DNA for the CDR3 is TGTGCCAGTCTAACCGCCGAGGCCAAAAACATTCAGTACTTC.

This clone has only one observation. J is TRBJ2-7 and V is TRBV2, with 7 positions matching TRBD1. Germline assignment: CDR1 SNHLY and CDR2 FYNNEI. With 7 bases clipped from V and 4 bases from J, the junction kept 4 bases outside the gene matches. The CDR3 spans 12 residues. CDR3 protein: CASTDRTYEQYF. The CDR3 DNA reads as TGTGCCAGCACGGACAGGACTTACGAGCAGTACTTC.

V is TRBV5-4 and J is TRBJ2-1; 8 bases line up with TRBD2. Germline V CDR1 and CDR2: SGHNT, YYREEE (reference sequence). Germline trimming cut 4 bases from V and 0 bases from J; bases unmatched to any gene: 3. CDR3 size: 15 residues. The CDR3, as DNA: TGTGCCAGCAGCGTTAGCGGGGACTCCTACAATGAGCAGTTCTTC. It specifies CASSVSGDSYNEQFF.

This clone has a handful of counts. V gene TRBV7-8 combines with J gene TRBJ2-5; tentative D call: TRBD2 (6 bases). With 4 bases removed from V and 6 bases from J, the gap between germline ends came to 27 bases. This CDR3 has 18 amino acids. Germline lookup yields CDR1 SGHVS and CDR2 FQNEAQ. The CDR3 DNA sequence: TGTGCCAGCAGCTCCCTCCGGAGGGGTTTATCGCCGTTGAAGACCCAGTACTTC. Its protein is CASSSLRRGLSPLKTQYF.

This clone has only a few counts. V gene TRBV6-5 combines with J gene TRBJ2-7; 11 nucleotides line up with TRBD1. Losses at the gene ends were 0 bases for V and 4 bases for J; bases not matched to a gene: 2. Germline V gene lookup returns CDR1 MNHEY and CDR2 SVGAGI. The CDR3 runs to 15 residues. CDR3 sequence reads: CASSYSGQGGYEQYF. CDR3 DNA: TGTGCCAGCAGTTACTCGGGACAGGGGGGGTACGAGCAGTACTTC.

This chain connects TRBV4-3 to TRBJ1-4; a weak D match, TRBD1 (5 bases). Per germline, CDR1 LGHNA and CDR2 YSLEER. The CDR3 sequence is 15 residues long. V lost 0 bases to trimming and J lost 4 bases, with 9 bases between them. The CDR3 DNA sequence: TGCGCCAGCAGCCAAGAGGACACACATAATGAAAAACTGTTTTTT. Its protein is CASSQEDTHNEKLFF.

This clone has a single count. The chain links TRBV27 to TRBJ1-1; D call uncertain. The CDR3 is 15 amino acids. CDR1 and CDR2 (germline): MNHEY, SMNVEV (reference sequence). V lost 2 bases to trimming and J lost 0 bases, with 10 bases between them. CDR3 DNA sequence: TGTGCCAGCAGTTTAAGAGGGAGGGTGAACACTGAAGCTTTCTTT. It is translated as CASSLRGRVNTEAFF.

This rearrangement joins TRBV28 to TRBJ1-4, with TRBD1 identical over 8 bases. Looked up from germline, CDR1 is MDHEN and CDR2 is SYDVKM. The CDR3 loop spans 14 amino acids. With 4 bases clipped from V and 7 bases from J, the junction kept 5 bases outside the gene matches. The CDR3 region has the DNA TGTGCCAGCAGTTCGGACAGGGTCGTTGAAAAACTGTTTTTT. Residues: CASSSDRVVEKLFF.

On this clone: The junction departs from germline at one end; a sequencing error may be responsible. The rearrangement uses TRBV10-3 and TRBJ2-5; D unclear. Germline CDR1 and CDR2: ENHRY and SYGVKD. The CDR3 has 15 residues. The CDR3 here is CAIGEPGWYQETQYF. The CDR3 DNA follows: TGTGCCATCGGTGAGCCGGGTTGGTACCAAGAGACCCAGTACTTC.

The chain has TRBV18 and TRBJ1-2; possible D gene TRBD1, 6 bases. V lost 2 bases and J 1 base, leaving 11 bases between the germline ends. Per germline, CDR1 KGHSH and CDR2 LQKENI. This CDR3 is 15 amino acids long. This chain's CDR3 is CASSPGGYLNYGYTF. The CDR3 nucleotides are TGTGCCAGCTCACCAGGGGGCTATCTTAACTATGGCTACACCTTC. Filled out from reference TRBV18 and TRBJ1-2, the complete variable domain reads NAGVMQNPRHLVRRRGQEARLRCSPMKGHSHVYWYRQLPEEGLKFMVYLQKENIIDESGMPKERFSAEFPKEGPSILRIQQVVRGDSAAYFCASSPGGYLNYGYTFGSGTRLTVV.